This TCR beta chain was sequenced during a study of persistence of HIV-infected CD4 T cells. Cells were stimulated with CMV-infected fibroblast lysates at approximately 10 ug/mL. Sorted nonresponding memory CD4+ T cells were CD40L-negative, CD69-negative, CD45RO-high. There are 15 residues in the CDR3. V was clipped by 3 bases and J by 0 bases, with 8 bases between them. Germline CDR1 reads LNHDA; CDR2 reads SQIVND (reference sequence). This was the immunoSEQ version 4 assay in survey mode. Using immunoSEQ multiplex PCR, the repertoire was profiled, and TCRdb retains in-frame clones only, with some absent. The sample has tens of thousands of clones, around four fifths seen once. This clone has just one count. Antigen unknown.

The material was CD4+ T cells sorted from PBMCs after approximately 18-hour stimulation, obtained from a patient who received antiretroviral therapy. V and J are TRBV19 and TRBJ2-2; D gene uncertain. The sequence came from an adult woman with HIV who was CMV-seropositive. Here the CDR3 DNA reads TGTGCCAGTAGTATCGGACCGACGAACACCGGGGAGCTGTTTTTT. It encodes CASSIGPTNTGELFF.